What follows are 25 T cell receptor beta chains derived from one specimen sequenced in a study of blood T cell repertoires in COVID-19. The data were produced by immunoSEQ multiplex PCR, yet TCRdb's version contains in-frame clones alone and is incomplete. In the table there are around 430,000 clones, 87% of which are singletons. The sample consisted of PBMCs or T cells enriched from blood (not recorded which). The receptors were sampled from a woman aged 45-65 years who had recovered from COVID-19.

V usage is TRBV11-1 and J usage is TRBJ1-1; D unclear. V lost 4 bases and J lost 10, with 16 bases in between. Germline CDR1 and CDR2: SGHAT and FQDESV (reference sequence). This CDR3 has 13 residues. The CDR3 DNA reads TGTGCCAGCAGCTCACGACAAAGCTTGAGAGCTTTCTTT. It encodes CASSSRQSLRAFF. Full variable domain (remainder filled in from reference TRBV11-1 and TRBJ1-1): EAEVAQSPRYKITEKSQAVAFWCDPISGHATLYWYRQILGQGPELLVQFQDESVVDDSQLPKDRFSAERLKGVDSTLKIQPAELGDSAMYLCASSSRQSLRAFFGQGTRLTVV.

The rearrangement links TRBV6-6 to TRBJ1-6; D unresolved. The CDR3 has 20 amino acids. Germline V gene data show CDR1 as MNHNY and CDR2 as SVGAGI (reference sequence). Trimming removed 5 bases at V and 5 bases at J, with 28 bases between. The CDR3 sequence: CASSPPGGHPPFANNSPLHF. The DNA for the CDR3 is TGTGCCAGCAGTCCCCCAGGAGGTCACCCCCCCTTCGCCAATAATTCACCCCTCCACTTT.

The V gene is TRBV9, the J gene TRBJ1-4; D uncertain. CDR1 SGDLS and CDR2 YYNGEE come from the germline V gene. V lost 5 bases to trimming and J lost 1 base, with 6 bases between them. The CDR3 contains 13 residues. CDR3 sequence: CASSRGTNEKLFF. CDR3 nucleotide sequence: TGTGCCAGCAGTCGGGGAACTAATGAAAAACTGTTTTTT.

The chain combines TRBV27 with TRBJ1-6, with 7 bases aligning to TRBD1. The CDR3 length is 14 residues. CDR1 is MNHEY, CDR2 SMNVEV, per germline (reference sequence). The V gene end was trimmed by 7 bases and the J gene end by 9 bases; junction bases not matched to a gene: 9. CDR3 residues: CASTRQGFASPLHF. DNA for the CDR3: TGTGCCAGCACAAGACAGGGTTTTGCTTCACCCCTCCACTTT.

Of note for this clone: The identical CDR3 is also encoded by other nucleotide sequences in the sample. J is TRBJ1-2 and V is TRBV20-1; the match to TRBD1 covers 8 bases. Germline CDR1 and CDR2: DFQATT and SNEGSKA (reference sequence). With V trimmed by 6 bases and J by 5 bases, 2 bases remained unmatched. This CDR3 comprises 11 residues. CDR3 coding DNA: TGCAGTGCAACAGGGGGATATGGCTACACCTTC. This encodes CSATGGYGYTF.

The chain links TRBV19 to TRBJ1-4, with a weak D call TRBD1 (6 bases). CDR3 length: 12 residues. The V end lost 5 bases, the J end lost 10 bases, and 11 bases lay between the germline ends. Germline loops: CDR1 LNHDA, CDR2 SQIVND (reference sequence). CDR3 amino acids: CASSEQGLKLFF. The CDR3 DNA follows: TGTGCCAGTAGTGAACAGGGTTTAAAACTGTTTTTT.

This clone is a singleton in its sample. V is TRBV2 and J is TRBJ1-2; TRBD1 is a possible D gene (6 bases). Germline CDR1 and CDR2: SNHLY and FYNNEI. The CDR3 runs to 19 residues. V lost 3 bases, J lost 1 base, and 24 bases lay in between. In DNA, the CDR3 is TGTGCCAGCAGTGATACGTCCAGACAGGTCGTCCGTAGTAACTATGGCTACACCTTC. Its translation is CASSDTSRQVVRSNYGYTF.

The chain has TRBV10-3 and TRBJ1-1; D gene uncertain. The CDR3 sequence is 14 residues long. Trimming shortened V by 3 bases and J by 8 bases, and 16 bases separated the two germline ends. Germline V gene lookup returns CDR1 ENHRY and CDR2 SYGVKD. CDR3 loop: CAISEQQEVPEAFF. DNA for the CDR3: TGTGCCATCAGTGAACAGCAGGAGGTCCCCGAAGCTTTCTTT.

The chain recombines TRBV5-6 with TRBJ2-7, with D tentatively TRBD1 (6 bases). Trimming removed 4 bases from V and 7 bases from J, with 24 bases in between. Germline V CDR1 and CDR2: SGHDT, YYEEEE. This CDR3 has 16 residues. DNA of the CDR3: TGTGCCAGCAGCCCTTACCCGGTGGCAGGGGTGCAAGAGCAGTACTTC. This gives the protein CASSPYPVAGVQEQYF.

V usage is TRBV7-2 and J usage is TRBJ2-3; perhaps TRBD2 as D (5 bases). This CDR3 has 16 amino acids. Trimming shortened V by 5 bases and J by 1 base, and 16 bases separated the two germline ends. Germline V gives CDR1 SGHTA, CDR2 FQGNSA. The CDR3 protein is CASSPSGPPGTDTQYF. CDR3 sequence (DNA): TGTGCCAGCAGCCCGAGCGGCCCCCCGGGCACAGATACGCAGTATTTT.

This chain links TRBV2 with TRBJ1-2; D is perhaps TRBD1 (5 bases). Germline CDR1 SNHLY, CDR2 FYNNEI. V was clipped by 7 bases and J by 6 bases, with 24 bases between them. The CDR3 totals 16 residues. In DNA form, the CDR3 reads TGTGCCAGCATATTTCCGGGAGGGGCCCTCCGTAATGGCTACACCTTC. It encodes CASIFPGGALRNGYTF.

This chain connects TRBV25-1 to TRBJ1-2; 10 bases line up with TRBD1. The V and J ends lost 3 bases and 3 bases, in that order; junction bases with no gene match: 4. Germline V CDR1 and CDR2: MGHDK, SYGVNS. The CDR3 has 15 amino acids. The CDR3 sequence: CASSETGGWDYGYTF. The DNA of the CDR3 is TGTGCCAGCAGTGAGACAGGGGGCTGGGACTATGGCTACACCTTC.

The rearrangement links TRBV6-6 to TRBJ1-5, with D uncertain. Germline values: CDR1 MNHNY, CDR2 SVGAGI (reference sequence). V lost 6 bases and J 4 bases, leaving 7 bases between the germline ends. The CDR3 is 12 amino acids. CDR3 protein: CASSSPNQPQHF. CDR3 DNA sequence: TGTGCCAGCAGCTCCCCGAATCAGCCCCAGCATTTT.

DNA for the CDR3: TGTGCCAGCAGCCCGTCCTGGGAGCAGGGGGTTTACAGGGAAGCTTTCTTT. This encodes CASSPSWEQGVYREAFF. This sequence joins TRBV11-2 and TRBJ1-1; 7 positions match TRBD1. The CDR3 runs 17 residues. Germline values: CDR1 SGHAT, CDR2 FQNNGV. J lost 8 bases, V lost 5 bases, and 20 bases had no gene match.

The chain is built from TRBV2 and TRBJ1-2, with TRBD1 as a possible D gene (5 bases). Germline lookup yields CDR1 SNHLY and CDR2 FYNNEI. The V gene lost 7 bases and the J gene lost 4 bases, with 10 bases spanning the gap. The CDR3 is 12 residues long. The CDR3 protein is CASTETAYGYTF. CDR3 nucleotides: TGTGCCAGCACTGAGACAGCCTATGGCTACACCTTC. Variable domain in full (rest from reference TRBV2 and TRBJ1-2): EPEVTQTPSHQVTQMGQEVILRCVPISNHLYFYWYRQILGQKVEFLVSFYNNEISEKSEIFDDQFSVERPDGSNFTLKIRSTKLEDSAMYFCASTETAYGYTFGSGTRLTVV.

The chain carries TRBV10-2 and TRBJ1-1, with D possibly TRBD1 on 5 matching bases. Per germline, CDR1 WSHSY and CDR2 SAAADI. This CDR3 region has 13 residues. Trimming took off 3 bases at V and 4 bases at J, with 9 bases between the two ends. CDR3 sequence (DNA): TGCGCCAGCAGTGACCCAGGGCGCACTGAAGCTTTCTTT. It is translated as CASSDPGRTEAFF.

V and J are TRBV18 and TRBJ2-7; maybe TRBD1 (5 bases). Trimming shortened V by 1 base and J by 7 bases, and 20 bases separated the two germline ends. Germline V gene data show CDR1 as KGHSH and CDR2 as LQKENI. The CDR3 has 16 amino acids. The CDR3 bases are TGTGCCAGCTCACCACGGGCGTCAGGGAAACTCTGGGAGCAGTACTTC. Residues: CASSPRASGKLWEQYF.

The chain combines TRBV10-3 with TRBJ2-1; 9 bases fit TRBD2. Trimming took 2 bases from V and 4 from J; bases not matched to a gene: 6. This CDR3 contains 16 residues. Per the germline V gene, CDR1 is ENHRY and CDR2 is SYGVKD. CDR3 residues: CAISEMSGGRYNEQFF. CDR3 sequence (DNA): TGTGCCATCAGTGAGATGAGCGGGGGGAGGTACAATGAGCAGTTCTTC.

The chain employs TRBV7-2 and TRBJ2-2; no clear D gene. The CDR3 has 19 residues. CDR1 is SGHTA and CDR2 is FQGNSA in the germline V gene. V shed 5 bases and J shed 3 bases, with 25 bases lying between them. CDR3 coding DNA: TGTGCCAGCAGCCCCTCCGTAACGCACCGTTATACTTACACCGGGGAGCTGTTTTTT. Translation gives CASSPSVTHRYTYTGELFF.

The V gene is TRBV30, the J gene TRBJ1-4, with D uncertain. V lost 3 bases and J lost 8, with 19 bases in between. CDR1 and CDR2 (germline): GTSNPN, SVGIG (reference sequence). The CDR3 loop spans 15 amino acids. The CDR3 region is CAWSSRAGLKEKLFF. In DNA, the CDR3 is TGTGCCTGGAGCTCCCGGGCGGGGTTGAAGGAAAAACTGTTTTTT. The full variable domain, rest sourced from reference TRBV30 and TRBJ1-4, is SQTIHQWPATLVQPVGSPLSLECTVEGTSNPNLYWYRQAAGRGLQLLFYSVGIGQISSEVPQNLSASRPQDRQFILSSKKLLLSDSGFYLCAWSSRAGLKEKLFFGSGTQLSVL.

This clone was seen once. CDR3 DNA sequence: TGTGCCAGCAGCGGACTTGGATACTACAATGAGCAGTTCTTC. Amino acid sequence: CASSGLGYYNEQFF. The chain employs TRBV7-2 and TRBJ2-1, with D maybe TRBD2 (5 bases). The CDR3 extends over 14 amino acids. CDR1 is SGHTA and CDR2 is FQGNSA in the germline V gene. V gave up 5 bases and J gave up 3 bases, with 11 bases separating them.

The chain uses TRBV9 and TRBJ1-4; D ambiguous. Trimming pared 0 bases from V and 7 bases from J, leaving 13 bases between. Germline assignment: CDR1 SGDLS and CDR2 YYNGEE. CDR3 length: 15 amino acids. CDR3 amino acids: CASSVGEVSGEKLFF. The CDR3 DNA sequence: TGTGCCAGCAGCGTAGGCGAAGTCTCTGGTGAAAAACTGTTTTTT.

The chain carries TRBV7-3 and TRBJ2-2; TRBD2 might be the D (7 bases). The V and J ends lost 2 bases and 3 bases respectively, with 19 bases between them. Germline V lookup: CDR1 SGHTA, CDR2 FQGTGA. The CDR3 length is 18 residues. CDR3 sequence: CASSLLGGLASHTGELFF. DNA of the CDR3: TGTGCCAGCAGCTTACTCGGGGGGCTTGCAAGTCACACCGGGGAGCTGTTTTTT.

The CDR3 nucleotides are TGTGCCAGCAGGACGGGACACCGAAACACCATATATTTT. Encoded protein: CASRTGHRNTIYF. The chain carries TRBV28 and TRBJ1-3; perhaps TRBD1 as D (6 bases). Trimming stripped 6 bases from V and 5 bases from J, with 11 bases between. The germline V gene has CDR1 MDHEN and CDR2 SYDVKM. The CDR3 covers 13 residues.

This rearrangement joins TRBV19 to TRBJ1-2; 10 nucleotides agree with TRBD1. This CDR3 spans 15 amino acids. V gave up 7 bases and J gave up 2 bases; unmatched junction bases: 7. Germline V gene lookup returns CDR1 LNHDA and CDR2 SQIVND (reference sequence). DNA for the CDR3: TGTGCCAGTATTCTCGGGACAGGGGCCAACTATGGCTACACCTTC. This translates into CASILGTGANYGYTF.